The 3 T cell receptor beta chains listed next were all sequenced from one sample in a study of T cell responses to AZD1222 COVID-19 vaccine. Generated by immunoSEQ multiplex PCR, the TCRdb table keeps only in-frame clones and is missing some. This sample has 110,000 to 150,000 clones; about 91% occur once, and the top ten carry around 3%. Sample: peripheral blood, taken on day 0 of AZD1222 vaccination. The receptors originated from an adult in good health.

This sequence joins TRBV5-1 and TRBJ2-3; TRBD1 agrees at 7 bases. The junction had 8 bases not matched to a gene; V was cut back by 4 bases and J by 0 bases. The CDR3 consists of 16 residues. The germline V gene encodes CDR1 SGHRS and CDR2 YFSETQ. CDR3 sequence (DNA): TGCGCCAGCAGCCCCCAGGGGGTTCCTAGCACAGATACGCAGTATTTT. Translating it yields CASSPQGVPSTDTQYF.

The chain carries TRBV27 and TRBJ2-2; D unclear. The CDR3 contains 13 residues. Trimming left V 6 bases short and J 4 bases short, with 9 bases between. Per the germline V gene, CDR1 is MNHEY and CDR2 is SMNVEV (reference sequence). CDR3 bases: TGTGCCAGCAGACGGCCGGTCACCGGGGAGCTGTTTTTT. Its protein product is CASRRPVTGELFF.

V is TRBV5-1 and J is TRBJ1-1, with TRBD1 matching over 7 bases. Trimming took 4 bases from V and 2 from J; bases not matched to a gene: 5. Germline V gene lookup returns CDR1 SGHRS and CDR2 YFSETQ. There are 14 residues in the CDR3. DNA for the CDR3: TGCGCCAGCAGCGTCGGGACAGCTAACACTGAAGCTTTCTTT. The encoded protein is CASSVGTANTEAFF.